These 15 T cell receptor beta chains were sequenced from one sample in a study of T cell changes during pregnancy in multiple sclerosis. Assay: immunoSEQ multiplex PCR; the TCRdb copy retains only in-frame clones and omits some. The table includes 65,000 to 80,000 clones, approximately 95% detected once. The sample in question was peripheral blood, obtained in the first trimester of pregnancy. These receptors were collected from a female donor with multiple sclerosis, enrolled in a pregnancy study.

This chain joins TRBV2 and TRBJ1-1; D perhaps matches TRBD1 (5 bases). With 8 bases removed from V and 1 base from J, the gap between germline ends came to 17 bases. Germline assignment: CDR1 SNHLY and CDR2 FYNNEI. This CDR3 has 15 amino acids. CDR3 amino acids: CASSSARARNTEAFF. CDR3 bases: TGTGCCAGCTCCTCGGCCAGGGCCCGGAACACTGAAGCTTTCTTT.

The V call is TRBV4-1, the J call TRBJ2-1; perhaps TRBD2 as D (7 bases). This CDR3 is 15 amino acids long. Germline loops: CDR1 MGHRA, CDR2 YSYEKL. Trimming left V 0 bases short and J 7 bases short, with 13 bases between. The DNA for the CDR3 is TGCGCCAGCAGCCAAGATCCCGGGGGGCCGAATGAGCAGTTCTTC. It codes for CASSQDPGGPNEQFF.

The CDR3 DNA reads TGTGCCAGCAGCTCTTCGACAGGGGCCTACAATGAGCAGTTCTTC. As protein: CASSSSTGAYNEQFF. The V call is TRBV7-2, the J call TRBJ2-1, with 8 bases that match TRBD1. The CDR3 sequence is 15 residues long. Germline V gene sequence: CDR1 SGHTA, CDR2 FQGNSA. With 4 bases clipped from V and 2 bases from J, the junction kept 4 bases outside the gene matches.

J is TRBJ2-2 and V is TRBV2, with 11 bases that match TRBD2. This CDR3 contains 18 residues. The trim removed 6 bases at V and 1 base at J, leaving 10 bases unmatched. Germline V CDR1 and CDR2: SNHLY, FYNNEI. CDR3 amino acids: CASSYSLAGAMNTGELFF. As DNA, the CDR3 is TGTGCCAGCAGCTACTCACTAGCGGGGGCTATGAACACCGGGGAGCTGTTTTTT.

The V call is TRBV18, the J call TRBJ1-1; 8 bases map to TRBD1. Looked up from germline, CDR1 is KGHSH and CDR2 is LQKENI. This CDR3 spans 15 amino acids. Germline trimming cut 3 bases from V and 5 bases from J; bases unmatched to any gene: 8. CDR3 DNA sequence: TGTGCCAGCTCACCCGACAGGGGCCGGGGAACTGAAGCTTTCTTT. It yields the protein CASSPDRGRGTEAFF. Filled out from reference TRBV18 and TRBJ1-1, the complete variable domain reads NAGVMQNPRHLVRRRGQEARLRCSPMKGHSHVYWYRQLPEEGLKFMVYLQKENIIDESGMPKERFSAEFPKEGPSILRIQQVVRGDSAAYFCASSPDRGRGTEAFFGQGTRLTVV.

V gene TRBV6-6 combines with J gene TRBJ2-7, with 10 bases identical to TRBD2. V was clipped by 5 bases and J by 1 base; unmatched bases: 5. The V gene's germline CDR1 is MNHNY and CDR2 SVGAGI (reference sequence). CDR3 size: 15 residues. The CDR3 nucleotides read TGTGCCAGCAGTCCCACTAGCGGGGCTTCCTACGAGCAGTACTTC. Translation: CASSPTSGASYEQYF.

The rearrangement joins TRBV18 to TRBJ1-1; D is unresolved. Germline V gives CDR1 KGHSH, CDR2 LQKENI. With 1 base removed from V and 4 bases from J, the gap between germline ends came to 13 bases. The CDR3 spans 15 residues. CDR3 nucleotides: TGTGCCAGCTCACCACGGGGAGGGAGAAGCACTGAAGCTTTCTTT. Translated: CASSPRGGRSTEAFF.

V gene TRBV6-5 combines with J gene TRBJ1-4; unclear D gene. The CDR3 totals 14 residues. The V and J ends lost 6 bases and 11 bases respectively, with 19 bases between them. Germline CDR1 MNHEY, CDR2 SVGAGI. The CDR3 DNA follows: TGTGCCAGCAGAACCGTCGGAGGGTCCCAGAAACTGTTTTTT. Residues: CASRTVGGSQKLFF.

This chain joins TRBV2 and TRBJ1-2; D gene unclear. The CDR3 is made up of 13 amino acids. The V end lost 0 bases, the J end lost 4 bases, and 6 bases lay between the germline ends. CDR1 is SNHLY and CDR2 is FYNNEI in the germline V gene. The CDR3 coding sequence is TGTGCCAGCAGTGAAGCGAGGCTCTATGGCTACACCTTC. Translating it yields CASSEARLYGYTF.

V usage is TRBV20-1 and J usage is TRBJ1-4, with D hard to call. The CDR3 loop spans 11 amino acids. With 3 bases removed from V and 8 bases from J, the gap between germline ends came to 7 bases. Germline assignment: CDR1 DFQATT and CDR2 SNEGSKA (reference sequence). The CDR3 DNA is TGCAGTGCTAGGACTGGGGAAAAACTGTTTTTT. Translating gives CSARTGEKLFF.

V and J are TRBV28 and TRBJ2-1; 8 bases are shared with TRBD1. From germline, CDR1 is MDHEN and CDR2 SYDVKM. This CDR3 contains 16 residues. With V trimmed by 6 bases and J by 7 bases, 14 bases remained unmatched. The CDR3 region has the DNA TGTGCCAGCAGAACACAACAGGGGACAGGCTCAAATGAGCAGTTCTTC. Its translation: CASRTQQGTGSNEQFF.

Here the CDR3 reads CASSQREDNIQETQYF. For the CDR3, the DNA is TGTGCCAGCAGTCAGCGGGAGGACAACATACAAGAGACCCAGTACTTC. The chain links TRBV2 to TRBJ2-5; 9 bases are a match to TRBD2. The CDR3 runs 16 residues. Germline CDR1 reads SNHLY; CDR2 reads FYNNEI. V was pared by 5 bases and J by 2 bases, with 9 bases of the junction left unmatched.

The chain uses TRBV19 and TRBJ1-1, with D tentatively TRBD1 (5 bases). Germline V gives CDR1 LNHDA, CDR2 SQIVND (reference sequence). Trimming stripped 3 bases from V and 1 base from J, with 9 bases between. The CDR3 runs 14 residues. The CDR3 here is CASSMGQPNTEAFF. CDR3 DNA sequence: TGTGCCAGTAGTATGGGGCAGCCGAACACTGAAGCTTTCTTT. The full variable domain, completed using reference TRBV19 and TRBJ1-1, is DGGITQSPKYLFRKEGQNVTLSCEQNLNHDAMYWYRQDPGQGLRLIYYSQIVNDFQKGDIAEGYSVSREKKESFPLTVTSAQKNPTAFYLCASSMGQPNTEAFFGQGTRLTVV.

The chain employs TRBV29-1 and TRBJ1-2; 9 positions match TRBD1. V lost 4 bases and J lost 4; bases outside the gene matches: 1. The CDR3 extends over 12 amino acids. The germline V gene has CDR1 SQVTM and CDR2 ANQGSEA. Here the CDR3 DNA reads TGCAGCGTTGGGGGACAGGGCTATGGCTACACCTTC. Amino acids: CSVGGQGYGYTF.

The V gene is TRBV29-1, the J gene TRBJ2-6; no definite D call. V dropped 7 bases and J dropped 0 bases, with 10 bases sitting between them. This CDR3 is 14 amino acids long. The germline V gene encodes CDR1 SQVTM and CDR2 ANQGSEA. CDR3 sequence (DNA): TGCAGCGCCTACGCGGTCTCTGGGGCCAACGTCCTGACTTTC. Protein sequence: CSAYAVSGANVLTF.